These 5 T cell receptor beta chains were all obtained from the same sample, sequenced in a study of blood T cell repertoires in COVID-19. Measured with immunoSEQ multiplex PCR; TCRdb has only the in-frame clones, and not every one. The sample holds some 200,000 clones; about 90% are singletons and the top ten take approximately 2.8%. The specimen was PBMCs or T cells enriched from blood (not recorded which). These receptors all come from a woman between 50 and 59 years old in a cohort exposed to, infected with or recovered from COVID-19 (not recorded which).

The genes are TRBV19 and TRBJ1-6, with a weak D call TRBD1 (5 bases). Trimming took off 4 bases at V and 12 bases at J, with 10 bases between the two ends. The CDR3 totals 12 residues. Germline V lookup: CDR1 LNHDA, CDR2 SQIVND (reference sequence). The CDR3 DNA follows: TGTGCCAGTAGTACCAACGGGGGACCCCTCCACTTT. Residues: CASSTNGGPLHF.

The V and J genes are TRBV7-2 and TRBJ1-2, with 7 bases aligning to TRBD1. Per germline, CDR1 SGHTA and CDR2 FQGNSA. V dropped 5 bases and J dropped 8; count of bases not matched to a gene: 11. The CDR3 is 14 amino acids. For the CDR3, the DNA is TGTGCCAGCAGCCCGGACAGGTGGAAACGGGGCTACACCTTC. It is translated as CASSPDRWKRGYTF.

This clone came up once. This chain joins TRBV6-5 and TRBJ2-2; TRBD2 is a possible D gene (5 bases). Germline loops: CDR1 MNHEY, CDR2 SVGAGI. The V end was cut by 3 bases, the J end by 4 bases, with 6 bases between. This CDR3 comprises 13 residues. CDR3: CASSYRGTGELFF. The DNA of the CDR3 is TGTGCCAGCAGTTATCGGGGCACCGGGGAGCTGTTTTTT.

The chain uses TRBV28 and TRBJ2-4, with D tentatively TRBD1 (5 bases). V was trimmed by 5 bases and J by 4 bases, leaving 15 bases between them. Germline V CDR1 and CDR2: MDHEN, SYDVKM. The CDR3 has 15 residues. The CDR3 bases are TGTGCCAGCAGTCCCAGAACTGCAGGGAAAAACATTCAGTACTTC. Its translation: CASSPRTAGKNIQYF.

V usage is TRBV5-1 and J usage is TRBJ1-2, with 10 positions matching TRBD1. V dropped 4 bases and J dropped 5; count of bases not matched to a gene: 8. The CDR3 has 15 residues. Per germline, CDR1 SGHRS and CDR2 YFSETQ. CDR3 amino acids: CASSTSTGGRYGYTF. The CDR3 bases are TGCGCCAGCAGCACCTCGACAGGGGGCCGATATGGCTACACCTTC.